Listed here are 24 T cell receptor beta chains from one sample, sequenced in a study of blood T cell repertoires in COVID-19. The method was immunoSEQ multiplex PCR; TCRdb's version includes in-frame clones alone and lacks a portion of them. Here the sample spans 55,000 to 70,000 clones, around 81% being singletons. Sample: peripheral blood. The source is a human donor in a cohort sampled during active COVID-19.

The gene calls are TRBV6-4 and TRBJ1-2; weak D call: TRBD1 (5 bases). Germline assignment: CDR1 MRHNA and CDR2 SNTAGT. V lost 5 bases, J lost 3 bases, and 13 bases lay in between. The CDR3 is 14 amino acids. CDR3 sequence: CASSPKSGDYGYTF. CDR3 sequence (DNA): TGTGCCAGCAGTCCAAAGTCGGGGGACTATGGCTACACCTTC.

In DNA, the CDR3 is TGTGCCAGCAGCCGTGGTCCCTCGAGAAACACTGAAGCTTTCTTT. Translation: CASSRGPSRNTEAFF. The chain couples TRBV14 to TRBJ1-1, with no clear D. With 4 bases removed from V and 2 bases from J, the gap between germline ends came to 14 bases. The CDR3 is 15 amino acids. Germline V CDR1 and CDR2: SGHDN, FVKESK.

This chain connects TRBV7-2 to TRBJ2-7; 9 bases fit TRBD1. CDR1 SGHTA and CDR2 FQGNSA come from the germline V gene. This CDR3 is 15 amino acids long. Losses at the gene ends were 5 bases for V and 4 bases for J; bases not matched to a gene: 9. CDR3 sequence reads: CASSEGQGIVYEQYF. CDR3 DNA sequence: TGTGCCAGCAGCGAAGGACAGGGGATAGTGTACGAGCAGTACTTC.

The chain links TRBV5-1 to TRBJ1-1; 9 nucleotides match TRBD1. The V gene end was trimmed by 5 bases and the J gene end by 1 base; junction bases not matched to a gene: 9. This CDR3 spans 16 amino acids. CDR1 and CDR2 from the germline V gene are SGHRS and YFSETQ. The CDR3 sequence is CASRITEDRGNTEAFF. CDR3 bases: TGCGCCAGCAGAATTACCGAGGACAGGGGGAACACTGAAGCTTTCTTT.

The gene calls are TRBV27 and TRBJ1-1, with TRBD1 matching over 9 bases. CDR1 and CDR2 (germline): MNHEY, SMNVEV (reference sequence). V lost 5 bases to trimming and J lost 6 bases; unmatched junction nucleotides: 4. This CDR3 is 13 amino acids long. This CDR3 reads CASSLTGGPEAFF. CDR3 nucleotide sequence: TGTGCCAGCAGTCTAACAGGGGGCCCTGAAGCTTTCTTT.

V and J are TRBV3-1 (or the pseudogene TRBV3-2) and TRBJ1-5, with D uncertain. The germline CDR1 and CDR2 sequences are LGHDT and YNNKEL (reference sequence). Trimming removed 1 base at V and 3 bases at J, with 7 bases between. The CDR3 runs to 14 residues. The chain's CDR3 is CASSQGHFNQPQHF. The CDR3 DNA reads TGTGCCAGCAGCCAAGGACATTTCAATCAGCCCCAGCATTTT.

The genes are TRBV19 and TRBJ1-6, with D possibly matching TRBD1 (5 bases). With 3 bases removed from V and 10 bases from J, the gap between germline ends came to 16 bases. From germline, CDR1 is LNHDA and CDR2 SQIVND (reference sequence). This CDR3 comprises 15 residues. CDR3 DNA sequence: TGTGCCAGTAGTATCCACGACAGACTTATGTCACCCCTCCACTTT. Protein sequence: CASSIHDRLMSPLHF.

In DNA, the CDR3 is TGTGCCAGCAGTGAGACACACATGAGGACCCAGTACTTC. Amino acids: CASSETHMRTQYF. This chain uses TRBV6-1 with TRBJ2-5; no reliable D call. Germline loops: CDR1 MNHNS, CDR2 SASEGT. Trimming removed 3 bases from V and 7 bases from J, with 12 bases in between. CDR3 length equals 13 residues.

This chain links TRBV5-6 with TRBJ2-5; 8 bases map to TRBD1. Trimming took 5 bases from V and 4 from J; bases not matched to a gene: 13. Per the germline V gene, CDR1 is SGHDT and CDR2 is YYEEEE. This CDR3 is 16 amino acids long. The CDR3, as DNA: TGTGCCAGCAGACCGACGACAGGGGCGGATCGAGAGACCCAGTACTTC. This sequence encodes CASRPTTGADRETQYF.

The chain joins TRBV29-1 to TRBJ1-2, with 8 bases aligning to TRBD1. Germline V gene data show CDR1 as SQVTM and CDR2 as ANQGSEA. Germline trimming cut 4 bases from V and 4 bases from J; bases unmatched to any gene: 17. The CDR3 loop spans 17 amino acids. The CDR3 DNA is TGCAGCGTTGCAACCGGGACAGGTTCAGGGGGTATCTATGGCTACACCTTC. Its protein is CSVATGTGSGGIYGYTF.

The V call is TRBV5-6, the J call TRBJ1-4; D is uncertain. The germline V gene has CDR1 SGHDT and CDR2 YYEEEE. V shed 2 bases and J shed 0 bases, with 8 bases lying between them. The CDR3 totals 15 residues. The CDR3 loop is CASSLKGATNEKLFF. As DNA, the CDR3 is TGTGCCAGCAGCTTAAAGGGAGCAACTAATGAAAAACTGTTTTTT.

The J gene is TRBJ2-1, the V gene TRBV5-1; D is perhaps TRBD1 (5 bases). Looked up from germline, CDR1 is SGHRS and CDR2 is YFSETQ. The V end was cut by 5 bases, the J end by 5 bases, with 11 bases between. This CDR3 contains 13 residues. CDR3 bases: TGCGCCAGCAGGGCAGGGAAGGACAATGAGCAGTTCTTC. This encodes CASRAGKDNEQFF.

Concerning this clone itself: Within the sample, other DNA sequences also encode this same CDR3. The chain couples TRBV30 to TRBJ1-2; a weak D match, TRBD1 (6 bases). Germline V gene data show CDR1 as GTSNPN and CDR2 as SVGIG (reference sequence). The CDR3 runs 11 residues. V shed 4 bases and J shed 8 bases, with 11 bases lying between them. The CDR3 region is CAWKQGVGYTF. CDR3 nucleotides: TGTGCCTGGAAACAGGGCGTAGGCTACACCTTC.

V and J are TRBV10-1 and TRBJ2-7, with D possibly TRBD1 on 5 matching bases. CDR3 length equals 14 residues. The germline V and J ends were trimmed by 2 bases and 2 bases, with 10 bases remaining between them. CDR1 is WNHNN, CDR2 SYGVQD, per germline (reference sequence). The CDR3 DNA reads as TGCGCCAGCAGTGAGCCGACAGCCCCCTACGAGCAGTACTTC. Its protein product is CASSEPTAPYEQYF.

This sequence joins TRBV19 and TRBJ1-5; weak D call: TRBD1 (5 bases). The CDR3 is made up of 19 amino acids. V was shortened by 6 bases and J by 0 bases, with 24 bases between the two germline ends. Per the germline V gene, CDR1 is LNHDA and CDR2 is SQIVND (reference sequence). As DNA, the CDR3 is TGTGCCAGTAGCGACAACCGACAGAGATTTACTTATAGCAATCAGCCCCAGCATTTT. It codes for CASSDNRQRFTYSNQPQHF. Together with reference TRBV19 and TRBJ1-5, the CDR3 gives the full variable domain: DGGITQSPKYLFRKEGQNVTLSCEQNLNHDAMYWYRQDPGQGLRLIYYSQIVNDFQKGDIAEGYSVSREKKESFPLTVTSAQKNPTAFYLCASSDNRQRFTYSNQPQHFGDGTRLSIL.

DNA for the CDR3: TGTGCCAGCAGCTCAAGACTAGCGGGGGTCTACAATGAGCAGTTCTTC. It is translated as CASSSRLAGVYNEQFF. J is TRBJ2-1 and V is TRBV2; the match to TRBD2 covers 12 bases. Germline loops: CDR1 SNHLY, CDR2 FYNNEI. Unmatched junction bases numbered 6, after V lost 6 bases and J lost 3 bases. The CDR3 runs to 16 residues.

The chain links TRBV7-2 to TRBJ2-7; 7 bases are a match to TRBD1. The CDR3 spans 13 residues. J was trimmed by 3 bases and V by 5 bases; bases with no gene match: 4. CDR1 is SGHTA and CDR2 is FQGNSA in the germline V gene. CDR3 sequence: CASSRGQDYEQYF. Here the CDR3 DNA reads TGTGCCAGCAGCCGCGGACAGGACTACGAGCAGTACTTC.

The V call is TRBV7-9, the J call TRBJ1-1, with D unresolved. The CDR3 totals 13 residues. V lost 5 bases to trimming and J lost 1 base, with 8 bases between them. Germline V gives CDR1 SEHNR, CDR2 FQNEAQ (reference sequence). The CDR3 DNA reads TGTGCCAGCAGCCAAAACAGGAACACTGAAGCTTTCTTT. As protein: CASSQNRNTEAFF.

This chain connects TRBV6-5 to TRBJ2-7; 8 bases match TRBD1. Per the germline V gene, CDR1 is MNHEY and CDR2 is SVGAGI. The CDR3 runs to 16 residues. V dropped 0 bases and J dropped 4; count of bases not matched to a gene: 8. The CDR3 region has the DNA TGTGCCAGCAGTTACTCGAGGAGGACAGGGAGGTACGAGCAGTACTTC. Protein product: CASSYSRRTGRYEQYF.

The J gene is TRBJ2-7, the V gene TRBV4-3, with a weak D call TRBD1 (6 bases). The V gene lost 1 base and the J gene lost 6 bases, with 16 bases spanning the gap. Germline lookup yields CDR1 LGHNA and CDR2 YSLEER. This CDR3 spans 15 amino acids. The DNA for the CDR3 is TGCGCCAGCAGCCAAGGACAGGCCTCCTTGAGCGAGCAGTACTTC. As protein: CASSQGQASLSEQYF.

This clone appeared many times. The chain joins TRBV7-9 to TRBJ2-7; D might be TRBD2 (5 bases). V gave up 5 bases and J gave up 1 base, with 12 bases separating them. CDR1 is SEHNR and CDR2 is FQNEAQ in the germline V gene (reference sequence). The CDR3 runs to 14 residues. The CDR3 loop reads CASSPPRGSYEQYF. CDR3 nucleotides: TGTGCCAGCAGCCCCCCTCGGGGTTCCTACGAGCAGTACTTC.

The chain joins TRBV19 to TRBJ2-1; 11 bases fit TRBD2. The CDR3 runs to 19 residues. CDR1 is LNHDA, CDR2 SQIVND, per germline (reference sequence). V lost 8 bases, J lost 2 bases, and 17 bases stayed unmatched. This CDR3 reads CASWGRLAGGAGAYNEQFF. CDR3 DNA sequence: TGTGCCAGTTGGGGACGGCTAGCGGGAGGAGCAGGAGCCTACAATGAGCAGTTCTTC.

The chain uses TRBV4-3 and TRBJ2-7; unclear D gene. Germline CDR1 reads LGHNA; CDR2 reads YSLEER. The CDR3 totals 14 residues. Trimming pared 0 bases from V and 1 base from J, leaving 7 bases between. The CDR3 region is CASSQDIGSYEQYF. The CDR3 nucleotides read TGCGCCAGCAGCCAAGATATCGGTTCCTACGAGCAGTACTTC.

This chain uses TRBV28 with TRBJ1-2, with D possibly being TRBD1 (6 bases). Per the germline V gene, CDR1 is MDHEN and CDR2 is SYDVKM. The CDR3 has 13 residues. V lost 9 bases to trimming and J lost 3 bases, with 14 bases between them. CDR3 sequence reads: CASAGTPDYGYTF. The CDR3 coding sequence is TGTGCCAGTGCCGGGACACCTGACTATGGCTACACCTTC.